Reported below is one T cell receptor beta chain. No antigen is known for it. Nothing much larger sits one base from this clone, and base qualities are not available. The time point label here, explained by the study, means: about 28 days (+/-7) after the second vaccine dose. Because spike-specific TCR depth and breadth did not differ between the two schedules, AZD1222 recipients who got a second dose at roughly 4 weeks were pooled with those who got a second dose at roughly 12 weeks. Vaccinee samples came from UK trials COV001 and COV002, including a single-blind randomized controlled phase 2/3 trial of AZD1222 (ChAdOx1 nCoV-19) in healthy adults. For TCRbeta chain sequencing, PBMC samples were collected from trial participants at day 0 and at day 28 after the second dose. The CDR3 regions of human TCRbeta chains were subjected to immunosequencing. Under the source paper's analysis protocol: Repertoire TCRs were matched against a reference library of SARS-CoV-2-specific TCRs generated with the MIRA antigen-specificity platform. Breadth was defined as the fraction of unique TCRs that were SARS-CoV-2-associated, and depth was defined as the fraction of total T cells that were SARS-CoV-2-associated. Using the MIRA data, each spike-specific TCR was mapped to the spike region that the TCR reacts to and placed in a CD4 or CD8 class. Log10-transformed breadth and depth values were compared by one-way ANOVA with Sidak's multiple comparisons tests. The clones in this table, taken by TCRdb from immuneACCESS, are in-frame only. Not every clone is retained; where verified, under half of the shortfall comes from an unresolved V gene, and the cause of the rest is unknown. The V and J calls and clone size come from that table; D and trimming were worked out from the DNA. This sample has 95,000 to 150,000 clones in its table, and 75% to 90% of those were observed once. Approximately 4.7% of the sample is in the top ten clones.

This sample stems from a study of T cell responses to AZD1222 COVID-19 vaccine (dated by TCRdb to about 2021). Regarding the research as a whole: A total of 240 or so trial participants underwent TCR sequencing, of whom about 210 had received two doses of AZD1222 and about 26 had received two doses of the MenACWY control vaccine. Enrollment into the trials was organized by age into subgroups of 18-55, 56-69 and 70-plus years, and those subgroups contained roughly 160, 29 and 62 TCR-sequenced participants, respectively. The full study reports these points: A significant rise in spike-specific TCR breadth and depth was observed after two AZD1222 doses relative to day 0 and relative to MenACWY recipients. Epitopes outside the regions mutated in the B.1.351 and B.1.1.7 variants were reportedly recognized by nearly half of the unique spike-specific TCRs. Conclusions about previously exposed vaccinees were limited because only a handful of AZD1222 recipients were SARS-CoV-2 seropositive at baseline. Because no samples from the day 14 peak response were available, repertoires could be characterized only after the peak T cell response. In the small 56-69-year group, the increase in depth fell short of significance, most likely because of low power. Participants were mostly white British and included more females than males, and it was suggested by the authors that clonal diversity may have been underestimated. The whole spike protein was spanned by vaccine-associated CD4 TCRs, and dominant responses were seen in regions 160-218 and 743-854.

Deletion took 6 bases off V and 7 bases off J, with a span of 19 bases between the germline ends. The CDR3 goes from the cysteine to the phenylalanine over 15 residues. Only CDR3 DNA remains: 45 bases, in frame from the first base. According to the germline V gene, CDR1 reads SGHTA and CDR2 reads FQGNSA. This chain is built from TRBV7-2 and TRBJ1-5; 6 matching bases give a weak D call of TRBD1. This sequence originates from an adult who received the AZD1222 COVID-19 vaccine. This specimen consisted of peripheral blood, obtained 28 days after the second AZD1222 dose. Here is the DNA: TGTGCCAGCAGTTCCGATGTGGGGGCAGGACAGCCCCAGCATTTT. This codes for CASSSDVGAGQPQHF. The entire variable domain, with the stretches around the CDR3 drawn from the reference TRBV7-2 and TRBJ1-5 proteins, is GAGVSQSPSNKVTEKGKDVELRCDPISGHTALYWYRQSLGQGLEFLIYFQGNSAPDKSGLPSDRFSAERTGGSVSTLTIQRTQQEDSAVYLCASSSDVGAGQPQHFGDGTRLSIL.